A selection of T cell receptor beta chains follows, all from one sample in a study of shared T cell receptors in the human thymus. Profiled with immunoSEQ multiplex PCR; TCRdb holds only in-frame clones, not every one. Found here are hundreds of thousands of clones, around 82% of them singletons; the top ten hold about 0.013%. In addition, the sample was reused for a study of human thymus T cells.

Sequenced material: thymocytes. Source of these receptors: a boy under two years old with a congenital heart defect. Each CDR3 is given with its conserved first and last residue. The D gene is left open where the match is weak. Clone size, where shown, is once, few, many, or a class for clones that have expanded.

clone_size,j_call,d_call,v_call,cdr3_aa,cdr3_nt
NA,TRBJ2-7,NA,TRBV28,CASSLKQGQYEQYF,TGTGCCAGCAGTTTAAAACAGGGTCAGTACGAGCAGTACTTC
NA,TRBJ2-1,NA,TRBV28,CASSTPSASYNEQFF,TGTGCCAGCAGTACCCCATCAGCTAGTTACAATGAGCAGTTCTTC
once,TRBJ2-7,NA,TRBV6-5,CASSYGGGPLNYEQYF,TGTGCCAGCAGTTACGGGGGCGGACCGTTAAATTACGAGCAGTACTTC
NA,TRBJ2-7,NA,TRBV5-1,CASSDDSPSYEQYF,TGCGCCAGCAGCGACGACAGCCCCTCCTACGAGCAGTACTTC
NA,TRBJ1-1,NA,TRBV5-1,CASSFGGDGTEAFF,TGCGCCAGCAGCTTCGGAGGGGATGGAACTGAAGCTTTCTTT
NA,TRBJ2-5,TRBD1,TRBV7-9,CASSPGQERESVTQYF,TGTGCCAGCAGTCCTGGACAGGAGAGAGAATCAGTGACCCAGTACTTC
NA,TRBJ2-7,TRBD2,TRBV6-1,CAAPREREGEQYF,TGTGCCGCCCCTCGGGAGAGGGAGGGCGAGCAGTACTTC
NA,TRBJ1-5,NA,TRBV30,CAWSSTGLNQPQHF,TGTGCCTGGAGTTCGACAGGATTAAATCAGCCCCAGCATTTT
NA,TRBJ1-2,NA,TRBV6-1,CASSESGIYGYTF,TGTGCCAGCAGTGAAAGCGGCATCTATGGCTACACCTTC
NA,TRBJ1-5,NA,TRBV6-6,CASSYPPVEGGQPQHF,TGTGCCAGCAGTTACCCCCCAGTGGAGGGCGGTCAGCCCCAGCATTTT
NA,TRBJ1-3,NA,TRBV4-3,CASSQEAHPKYPTIYF,TGCGCCAGCAGCCAAGAGGCCCACCCCAAATACCCGACCATATATTTT
NA,TRBJ2-6,TRBD1,TRBV30,CAWRTRSVTGANLSGANVLTF,TGTGCCTGGAGGACCCGGTCGGTAACAGGGGCGAACCTTTCTGGGGCCAACGTCCTGACTTTC
NA,TRBJ2-1,TRBD2,TRBV5-1,CASSQTPGTSGNEQFF,TGCGCCAGCAGCCAAACTCCCGGGACTAGCGGCAATGAGCAGTTCTTC
NA,TRBJ2-1,TRBD2,TRBV30,CAWAGRLVAGGGDEQFF,TGTGCCTGGGCTGGGCGCCTAGTGGCGGGAGGAGGGGATGAGCAGTTCTTC
NA,TRBJ2-7,NA,TRBV13,CASSLGRGSEQYF,TGTGCCAGCAGCTTAGGCAGAGGGTCCGAGCAGTACTTC
NA,TRBJ2-1,TRBD2,TRBV7-9,CASWRLAGVNEQFF,TGTGCCAGCTGGAGACTAGCGGGAGTCAATGAGCAGTTCTTC
NA,TRBJ1-2,TRBD1,TRBV28,CASSSRQGKNYGYTF,TGTGCCAGCAGTTCCCGACAGGGGAAGAACTATGGCTACACCTTC
NA,TRBJ2-3,NA,TRBV10-3,CAISESGSSTDTQYF,TGTGCCATCAGTGAGTCGGGGAGTAGCACAGATACGCAGTATTTT
NA,TRBJ2-7,NA,TRBV25-1,CASSRPQGNSYEQYF,TGTGCCAGCAGTCGTCCCCAGGGTAACTCCTACGAGCAGTACTTC
NA,TRBJ2-3,NA,TRBV19,CASTAIGVGTDTQYF,TGTGCCAGTACCGCAATAGGAGTAGGCACAGATACGCAGTATTTT
NA,TRBJ2-7,TRBD2,TRBV9,CASSTGLAGNTYEQYF,TGTGCCAGCAGCACGGGACTAGCGGGAAACACCTACGAGCAGTACTTC